This TCR beta chain was observed in a study of cytomegalovirus exposure and HLA in healthy donors (dated by TCRdb to 2016 to 2017). Some background on the complete study: An earlier analysis of approximately 600 of the donors reported more than 250 Gb of sequence data and 117 million unique TCR beta sequences from some 180 million T cells. About 280 gigabases of sequencing data and tens of millions of unique TCR sequences made up an early release that covered 500 to 650 HLA-typed donors. Of the roughly 400 genotyped donors, 81% were placed in the genetic ancestry cluster associated with self-reported Caucasian donors. The study aimed to test whether signatures of past pathogen exposure could be identified by cataloging public T cell receptors. The study profiled the T cell repertoires of under 700 subjects by immunosequencing and related them to cytomegalovirus serostatus. A separate validation cohort of approximately 130 different subjects was used in addition to the roughly 620-subject first cohort. The study combined high-throughput TCR immunosequencing, statistical association of individual TCRs with disease status, and machine learning to predict cytomegalovirus infection status. In a later analysis, previously published TCR beta repertoires from several hundred donors were re-analyzed and high-resolution HLA genotyping was added so that TCR occurrence patterns could be studied. Rather than using new phenotypic data, the later analysis identified candidate immune exposures from TCR beta sequences and from how often those sequences occurred across donors. To decide whether each TCR beta V gene segment behaved as functional or pseudogenic, an earlier analysis of approximately 600 of the donors relied on high-throughput TCR beta sequencing. Donor age, sex, ethnicity and CMV serostatus were collected together with the repertoire data. A later genetic analysis used genome-wide SNP genotypes for 398 of the 666 donors, treating that subset as a discovery cohort. Every discovery cohort repertoire had been produced on one sequencing platform. Class I and class II HLA loci were covered by the typing at four-digit resolution. Typing coverage differed by locus: A, B, C, DRB1 and DQB1 were typed in about 629-640 donors, DQA1 in approximately 520, DPA1 in nearly 610, and DPB1 in 472. Several DR-DQ haplotypes were treated as single units for association and clustering because of strong linkage in the cohort. Among several hundred genotyped donors of the cohort, an average of about 240,000 unique TCR beta nucleotide sequences was sequenced per donor, of which 15% to 20% were non-productive.

Overall results and qualifications from the work: In a later analysis, TCR association rates were found to vary across HLA loci, with the most associated TCRs seen for DRB1 alleles and the fewest for HLA-C alleles. In the study, approximately 160 TCR beta chains were listed as associated with cytomegalovirus. A few of the identified cytomegalovirus-associated TCR beta chains were confirmed in vitro to be specific for cytomegalovirus antigens. Correlated functional status among segregating V segments might reflect linkage disequilibrium, but an unknown experimental factor could not be ruled out. According to a later genetic analysis, donors in an Asian-associated ancestry cluster had fewer N-insertions in productive TCRs than the roughly 700-donor mean. The only immune exposure information available for the cohort was CMV serostatus. According to a later analysis, most CMV-associated TCR beta chains appeared to be HLA-restricted, and the HLA associations seemed to be driven largely by CMV exposure. A further reported finding was that TCR beta sequences accurately predicted the HLA-A and HLA-B alleles for most subjects in the first cohort. Because the 87-base-pair reads could not distinguish some IMGT-functional V segments, including TRBV6-2 and TRBV6-3, those segments were excluded. A cluster of highly shared sequence variants was judged likely to represent a technical artifact of the sequencing pipeline. Presence/absence analyses assumed roughly uniform sequencing depth across donors, an assumption that may not hold. It was suggested by the authors that the approach could potentially be generalized to other disease states and immunological phenotypes. In an earlier analysis of about 600 of the donors, most TCR beta V segments appeared in productive rearrangements about 87% or about 30% of the time, broadly matching IMGT annotations. Because HLA typing was unavailable for some donors at each locus, only the typed subset was used in association tests. In a later analysis, 16,951 TCR beta sequences were associated with specific HLA alleles at a false discovery rate of 0.05. Most TCR sequences were observed very rarely across donors, whereas some public TCRs were present in many individuals. Several of the top co-occurrence clusters appeared to be linked to parvovirus B19, influenza, CMV and Epstein-Barr virus, according to a later analysis. When HLA alleles, especially DR and DQ, strongly co-occurred, attributing TCR associations to individual alleles was difficult. Over 15 rarely observed V segments, including chromosome 9 orphons, were excluded from the earlier analysis of approximately 600 of the donors because counts were too low. A later analysis found that HLA-associated TCR beta chains were more clonally expanded and had lower generation probabilities than equally common non-associated chains. V-gene and J-gene trimming of TCR beta chains was associated with a missense DCLRE1C variant in a later genetic analysis, and the association was replicated in an independent cohort. Cytomegalovirus status was reported to be diagnosed by the classifier with high specificity and sensitivity in both the original and validation cohorts. In this cohort, only TCR beta chains were sequenced, and detectable features were limited by the absence of alpha or paired-chain data.

A remark on this clone: Its antigen target is currently unknown. No base-level quality is on record; no much larger clone is a single base apart.

The cohort consisted of approximately 670 healthy bone marrow donors. All cohort members were sampled while nominally healthy, although unrecorded immune exposures were likely present. The donor tested CMV seropositive and was one of the 289 seropositive cohort members. A peripheral blood sample was provided by each donor, and peripheral blood mononuclear cells were used for TCR beta sequencing. The Qiagen DNeasy Blood Extraction Kit was used to extract genomic DNA from the blood cell samples. The CDR3, from cysteine to phenylalanine, totals 14 residues. The retained sequence is limited to the CDR3, 42 bases, with the frame set at the first base. Taken from the germline V gene (reference sequence), the CDR1 and CDR2 loops are GTSNPN and SVGIG. Trimming takes 8 bases from V and 4 bases from J, and the germline ends sit 17 bases apart. Library preparation was by the immunoSEQ multiplex PCR assay. For the multiplex PCR, a mixture combining 60 forward primers for TCR Vbeta segments and 13 reverse primers for TCR Jbeta segments was used. The CDR3 region of rearranged TCR beta genes was amplified from genomic DNA with a multiplex PCR assay. On the Illumina HiSeq System, the amplified TCR beta libraries were sequenced as 87-base-pair reads. The original pipeline was this. A later analysis counted tens of millions of unique TCR beta chains across the 550 to 750 repertoires, and about 10 million of these chains were shared by at least two donors. Raw reads were error-corrected and collapsed into unique sequences with a nearest-neighbor algorithm that merged closely related sequences to remove PCR and sequencing errors. V, D and J gene segments were assigned by aligning CDR3 sequences to IMGT reference sequences. For a sequence to be retained, a match of at least six nucleotides was required to both a V gene segment and a J gene segment. Rearrangements were called productive when the CDR3 lacked stop codons and stayed in frame with V and J; all others were non-productive. CDR3 was defined according to IMGT convention as the region running from the second conserved V-encoded cysteine to the conserved J-encoded phenylalanine. The earlier analysis of about 530 of the donors excluded any sequence lacking an unambiguous match to a single V gene segment. An earlier analysis of approximately 590 of the donors classified V segments as functional when productive rearrangements were above 56.7% and as segregating when the standard deviation between donors was above 5%. A statistical classification framework was built for diagnosing cytomegalovirus status from the catalog of TCR beta chain sequences. A later analysis assigned V and J genes by comparing TCR nucleotide sequences with IMGT/GENE-DB human TR gene sequences. Using the TCRdist pipeline, a later analysis assigned CDR3 sequences along with most-parsimonious VDJ recombination scenarios. In a later analysis, each TCR beta chain was defined by its CDR3 amino acid sequence together with its V-gene family, and reads without a unique V-gene family were excluded. As a way to deal with suspected cross-contamination and a sequencing artifact, a later analysis dropped under 600 nucleotide sequences that were highly shared and had low generation probability. In a later analysis, a clonal expansion index for each public chain was calculated from normalized within-repertoire ranks of inferred template counts. In a later analysis, generation probabilities were computed using a VDJ recombination model fitted to out-of-frame rearrangements, and the results were checked against IGoR. Hypergeometric tests were used in a later analysis to score TCR-TCR, TCR-HLA and TCR-CMV co-occurrence, with a repertoire-size bias correction applied to the TCR pairs. A later analysis estimated false discovery rates by permuting HLA or CMV assignments 20 times. In a later analysis, co-occurring TCRs were grouped using DBSCAN, with TCRdist sequence similarity added in when clustering inside HLA-allele-positive subsets. For co-occurrence clustering, repertoires with fewer than 30,000 or more than 120,000 public chains were excluded, along with roughly five repertoires with anomalous nucleotide sharing. TCRdb carries this immuneACCESS record with in-frame sequences only. Its versions omit some clonotypes, under half of them owing to an unresolved V gene in the studies checked, with the rest unexplained. The V and J calls and clone size are taken from that table; D and trimming were inferred from the DNA. The sample contains roughly 100,000 clones, roughly three quarters of them found a single time. The top ten constitute 19% of the sample.

Material: PBMCs. This chain joins TRBV30 to TRBJ1-4; the best D guess is TRBD1, with 6 bases matching. The sequence was obtained from a woman aged 55-69 years in good health and CMV-seropositive. CDR3 reads: CALTSQGINEKLFF. The nucleotide sequence is given as TGTGCCCTGACATCACAGGGCATTAATGAAAAACTGTTTTTT.